This entry concerns a single T cell receptor (beta chain). The data derive from a study of blood T cell repertoires in COVID-19. Study-level information: Spain, Italy and the United States supplied samples that represented acute and convalescent COVID-19.

The germline V gene has CDR1 LNHDA and CDR2 SQIVND (reference sequence). V lost 7 bases and J lost 2, with 9 bases in between. This CDR3 contains 13 residues. The protocol was immunoSEQ multiplex PCR, while the TCRdb copy is restricted to in-frame clones and leaves out a portion. The sample lists about 190,000 clones; less than 85% were seen once. The cohort comprised adults aged about 18 to 100 years residing in under 30 US areas. Resolution of symptoms, clearance, or two negative PCRs was present in recovered Cohort 3 donors. This chain links TRBV19 with TRBJ1-5; no definite D call. Sequencing used PBMCs or T cells enriched from blood (not recorded which). The sequence was collected from a woman aged 25 to 39 who had recovered from COVID-19. CDR3 amino acids: CASTLFGNQPQHF. Written as DNA, the CDR3 is TGTGCCAGTACCCTTTTTGGCAATCAGCCCCAGCATTTT.